The 16 T cell receptor beta chains given below trace back to one sample, sequenced in a study of blood T cells in healthy people across ages. A J-beta primer mix and a sample-barcoded 5' primer were used in a second PCR of roughly 6 to 12 cycles. A single record per CDR3 protein comes from TCRdb applying MiXCR to the 5' RACE reads. The profile shows about 1,600,000 distinct CDR3 sequences, 35% to 45% of them singletons. The specimen was blood. The origin of the receptors is a woman aged 18-29 years in good health.

The chain uses TRBV15 and TRBJ2-1; 8 bases are shared with TRBD2. Germline loops: CDR1 LNHNV, CDR2 YYDKDF (reference sequence). The CDR3 runs to 18 residues. V shed 0 bases, J shed 2 bases, and the junction held 9 bases outside the gene matches. The CDR3 nucleotides read TGTGCCACCAGCAGAGATCGGACTAGCCCGGGTACCTACAATGAGCAGTTCTTC. Amino acids: CATSRDRTSPGTYNEQFF.

About this clonotype itself: The junction shows a germline mismatch at one end, possibly a read error. The gene calls are TRBV6-6 and TRBJ1-5, with TRBD1 matching over 8 bases. This CDR3 comprises 13 residues. CDR1 and CDR2 (germline): MNHNY, SVGAGI (reference sequence). CDR3 protein: CANSFDRGQPQHF. CDR3 bases: TGTGCCAACAGTTTTGACAGGGGACAGCCCCAGCATTTT.

This chain uses TRBV27 with TRBJ1-2; no definite D call. The ends were cut back, 5 bases at V and 3 bases at J, with 13 bases in the middle. In germline, CDR1 is MNHEY, CDR2 SMNVEV (reference sequence). The CDR3 has 14 amino acids. CDR3: CASSTSYSHYGYTF. The CDR3 coding sequence is TGTGCCAGCAGTACGAGTTACTCTCACTATGGCTACACCTTC.

This clonotype has only a few counts. The chain employs TRBV12-3 or TRBV12-4 and TRBJ1-5, with D uncertain. This CDR3 has 13 amino acids. V lost 6 bases to trimming and J lost 7 bases, with 13 bases between them. CDR3 in amino acids: CASSHVDGQPQHF. Here the CDR3 DNA reads TGTGCCAGCAGCCACGTTGACGGGCAGCCCCAGCATTTT.

The chain recombines TRBV20-1 with TRBJ2-2; 8 bases align to TRBD1. Per germline, CDR1 DFQATT and CDR2 SNEGSKA (reference sequence). The CDR3 is 16 amino acids. V lost 2 bases to trimming and J lost 5 bases; unmatched junction nucleotides: 10. CDR3 bases: TGCAGTGCTAGATTTGATCAACAGGGGGTGACCGGGGAGCTGTTTTTT. It specifies CSARFDQQGVTGELFF.

Only a few counts were recorded for this clonotype. This chain joins TRBV5-1 and TRBJ2-3; D not certain. V was trimmed by 1 base and J by 2 bases, leaving 8 bases between them. Per the germline V gene, CDR1 is SGHRS and CDR2 is YFSETQ. The CDR3 covers 14 residues. The DNA of the CDR3 is TGCGCCAGCAGCTTGCATGTCGACACAGATACGCAGTATTTT. Residues: CASSLHVDTDTQYF. The whole variable domain, remainder taken from reference TRBV5-1 and TRBJ2-3, is KAGVTQTPRYLIKTRGQQVTLSCSPISGHRSVSWYQQTPGQGLQFLFEYFSETQRNKGNFPGRFSGRQFSNSRSEMNVSTLELGDSALYLCASSLHVDTDTQYFGPGTRLTVL.

The chain links TRBV29-1 to TRBJ1-2; D unclear. The CDR3 has 11 amino acids. Looked up from germline, CDR1 is SQVTM and CDR2 is ANQGSEA. The CDR3 DNA reads TGCATCATATCCGCCTCGGATGGCTACACCTTC. This encodes CIISASDGYTF.

This rearrangement joins TRBV5-1 to TRBJ1-1, with D tentatively TRBD1 (5 bases). The CDR3 covers 15 residues. Germline V gives CDR1 SGHRS, CDR2 YFSETQ. Trimming removed 5 bases at V and 0 bases at J, with 14 bases between. The CDR3 DNA reads TGCGCCAGCAGTTGGGGCGACAGACTGAACACTGAAGCTTTCTTT. Translating gives CASSWGDRLNTEAFF.

This chain joins TRBV12-3 or TRBV12-4 and TRBJ1-4; TRBD1 might be the D (6 bases). The CDR3 consists of 17 residues. With 3 bases removed from V and 0 bases from J, the gap between germline ends came to 14 bases. CDR3 sequence reads: CASSFGASGATNEKLFF. CDR3 nucleotides: TGTGCCAGCAGTTTCGGGGCATCAGGGGCAACTAATGAAAAACTGTTTTTT.

The sample holds a few counts of this clonotype. The rearrangement joins TRBV11-2 to TRBJ2-3, with 9 bases that match TRBD1. After removal of 2 bases from V and 4 bases from J, the junction contained 7 bases not matched to a gene. The CDR3 is 16 residues long. Germline V CDR1 and CDR2: SGHAT, FQNNGV. The CDR3 is CASSLTGTGYADTQYF. The CDR3 region has the DNA TGTGCCAGCAGCTTAACCGGGACAGGGTATGCAGATACGCAGTATTTT.

The chain recombines TRBV5-1 with TRBJ2-5; 7 nucleotides match TRBD2. CDR1 and CDR2 from the germline V gene are SGHRS and YFSETQ. Trimming took 10 bases from V and 12 from J; bases not matched to a gene: 21. The CDR3 has 14 residues. For the CDR3, the DNA is TGCGCCCCCTGGGGGACTCTAGAAGCGGGGCGGAAGTACTTC. Translated, it gives CAPWGTLEAGRKYF.

This CDR3 is CAISEGYYGAFF. DNA for the CDR3: TGTGCCATCAGTGAGGGGTACTATGGGGCTTTCTTT. This chain joins TRBV10-3 and TRBJ1-1; no definite D call. The V end was cut by 2 bases, the J end by 11 bases, with 12 bases between. This CDR3 comprises 12 residues. Germline V gene data show CDR1 as ENHRY and CDR2 as SYGVKD.

The chain links TRBV7-2 to TRBJ1-1; a possible D gene is TRBD1 (5 bases). Germline V gene sequence: CDR1 SGHTA, CDR2 FQGNSA. V lost 5 bases to trimming and J lost 0 bases, with 13 bases between them. This CDR3 region has 15 residues. The CDR3 loop is CASSPSGGMNTEAFF. In DNA, the CDR3 is TGTGCCAGCAGCCCCTCGGGGGGTATGAACACTGAAGCTTTCTTT.

The gene calls are TRBV12-3 or TRBV12-4 and TRBJ2-1; tentative D call: TRBD2 (5 bases). V was clipped by 5 bases and J by 5 bases, with 13 bases between them. The CDR3 consists of 14 residues. The chain's CDR3 is CASSPLGRDNEQFF. CDR3 bases: TGTGCCAGCAGTCCACTAGGTAGGGACAATGAGCAGTTCTTC.

This clonotype came up a few times. The chain uses TRBV6-5 and TRBJ2-7; 7 nucleotides line up with TRBD2. From germline, CDR1 is MNHEY and CDR2 SVGAGI. The V segment lost 7 bases and the J segment 4 bases; nucleotides outside the gene matches: 4. CDR3 length: 12 amino acids. CDR3 DNA: TGTGCCAGCATGGGGGAGGGGTACGAGCAGTACTTC. It is translated as CASMGEGYEQYF.

In its sample, this clonotype was seen once. The genes are TRBV20-1 and TRBJ2-1; 9 nucleotides align to TRBD2. The germline gives CDR1 DFQATT, CDR2 SNEGSKA (reference sequence). CDR3 length equals 14 residues. Trimming at V came to 4 bases and at J to 3 bases, leaving 4 bases not matched to a gene. DNA of the CDR3: TGCAGTGCTAAGCGGGGGGCCCGCTACAATGAGCAGTTCTTC. It is translated as CSAKRGARYNEQFF.